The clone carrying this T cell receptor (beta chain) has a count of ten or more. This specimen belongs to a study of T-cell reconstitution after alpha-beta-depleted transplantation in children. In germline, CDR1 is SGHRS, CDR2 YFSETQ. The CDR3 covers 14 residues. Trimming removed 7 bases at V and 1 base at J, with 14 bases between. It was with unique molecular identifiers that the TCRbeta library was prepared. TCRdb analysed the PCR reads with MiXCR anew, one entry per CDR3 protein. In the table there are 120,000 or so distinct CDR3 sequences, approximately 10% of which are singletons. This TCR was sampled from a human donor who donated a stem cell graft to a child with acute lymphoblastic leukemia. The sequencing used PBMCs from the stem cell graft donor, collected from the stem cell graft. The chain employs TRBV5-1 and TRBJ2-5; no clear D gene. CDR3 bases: TGCGCCAGCCGGGCCTTGGATTTCCAAGAGACCCAGTACTTC. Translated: CASRALDFQETQYF.